A single T cell receptor (beta chain) is shown here with its context. No antigen is known for it. This entry belongs to a study of T cells after yellow fever vaccination. Study-wide results and caveats: Among primary-vaccination clones, most reappeared after the booster, at approximately 97% for CD4 and roughly 88% for CD8. The appearance of a small share of clonotypes in both CD4 and CD8 compartments was observed. Weaker, the secondary response had a peak occurring faster, on day 5 versus 15.

V was clipped by 1 base and J by 2 bases, with 12 bases between them. This CDR3 has 14 residues. Germline CDR1 and CDR2: DFQATT and SNEGSKA (reference sequence). Conversion of TCR transcripts into cDNA relied on 5'RACE template switching, which added a universal primer site and UMIs. From the 5' RACE reads, TCRdb called clonotypes with MiXCR, one entry per CDR3 protein. The sample yields fewer than 350,000 distinct CDR3 sequences, 3.5% to 4.5% seen once. The source of this sequence is a young man who received the YFV17D yellow fever vaccine. The sample in question was PBMCs, obtained 15 days after the yellow fever booster vaccination. The chain employs TRBV20-1 and TRBJ2-7; D remains ambiguous. The CDR3 here is CSARASDATYEQYV. The DNA of the CDR3 is TGCAGTGCTAGAGCTTCCGACGCTACCTACGAGCAGTACGTC.